One and the same sample provided the 18 T cell receptor beta chains below, sequenced in a study of cytomegalovirus exposure and HLA in healthy donors. PCR employed 60 Vbeta and 13 Jbeta primers. The method was immunoSEQ multiplex PCR; TCRdb's version includes in-frame clones alone and lacks a portion of them. This table holds about 87,000 clones, approximately 7.1% found once. The sample comprised PBMCs. These receptors were obtained from a man in his forties or fifties in good health and CMV-seronegative.

This clone showed up just a few times. The chain carries TRBV18 and TRBJ2-3, with 9 positions matching TRBD2. Losses at the gene ends were 8 bases for V and 2 bases for J; bases not matched to a gene: 8. Germline V gene data show CDR1 as KGHSH and CDR2 as LQKENI. The length of the CDR3 is 15 residues. The CDR3 region has the DNA TGTGCCAGCACGACTATAGCGGGAGCCACAGATACGCAGTATTTT. It yields the protein CASTTIAGATDTQYF.

This chain uses TRBV11-1 with TRBJ1-4; perhaps TRBD1 as D (6 bases). CDR3 length: 15 residues. Germline lookup yields CDR1 SGHAT and CDR2 FQDESV (reference sequence). Trimming pared 5 bases from V and 0 bases from J, leaving 10 bases between. The CDR3 sequence: CASSPRTATNEKLFF. The CDR3 nucleotides are TGTGCCAGCAGCCCCAGGACAGCAACTAATGAAAAACTGTTTTTT.

This clone was counted between two and nine times. The CDR3: CASSPAGFSGELFF. The CDR3 coding sequence is TGTGCCAGCAGCCCTGCGGGATTCTCCGGGGAGCTGTTTTTT. The chain links TRBV7-2 to TRBJ2-2; D might be TRBD2 (6 bases). Germline-derived CDR1 and CDR2 are SGHTA and FQGNSA. Trimming took 5 bases from V and 6 from J, leaving 13 bases between them. The CDR3 has 14 residues.

The chain links TRBV9 to TRBJ1-2; D is perhaps TRBD1 (5 bases). The V end was cut by 0 bases, the J end by 5 bases, with 8 bases between. The germline gives CDR1 SGDLS, CDR2 YYNGEE. This CDR3 region has 13 residues. The CDR3 bases are TGTGCCAGCAGCGTAGATACAGGTTATGGCTACACCTTC. This sequence encodes CASSVDTGYGYTF.

This chain links TRBV19 with TRBJ1-5; maybe TRBD1 (5 bases). From germline, CDR1 is LNHDA and CDR2 SQIVND (reference sequence). The CDR3 sequence is 15 residues long. Trimming left V 10 bases short and J 2 bases short, with 18 bases between. In DNA, the CDR3 is TGTGCCATAAGAGATACAGGCAACGGCAATCAGCCCCAGCATTTT. This sequence encodes CAIRDTGNGNQPQHF.

The chain combines TRBV5-4 with TRBJ2-7; D might be TRBD2 (5 bases). The CDR3 runs to 14 residues. Germline-derived CDR1 and CDR2 are SGHNT and YYREEE (reference sequence). V was shortened by 3 bases and J by 3 bases, with 13 bases between the two germline ends. This CDR3 reads CASSSVDGSYEQYF. As DNA, the CDR3 is TGTGCCAGCAGCTCAGTCGATGGGAGCTACGAGCAGTACTTC.

The V and J genes are TRBV5-4 and TRBJ1-6; 9 positions match TRBD1. Germline loops: CDR1 SGHNT, CDR2 YYREEE (reference sequence). With 4 bases clipped from V and 7 bases from J, the junction kept 6 bases outside the gene matches. The CDR3 is 15 amino acids. CDR3 in amino acids: CASSDNRGLNSPLHF. In DNA form, the CDR3 reads TGTGCCAGCAGCGATAACAGGGGGCTGAATTCACCCCTCCACTTT.

The rearrangement links TRBV28 to TRBJ2-1; D is possibly TRBD2 (7 bases). V was shortened by 3 bases and J by 7 bases, with 16 bases between the two germline ends. CDR1 MDHEN and CDR2 SYDVKM come from the germline V gene. The CDR3 length is 15 residues. Here the CDR3 reads CASSLGGGGGNEQFF. The DNA for the CDR3 is TGTGCCAGCAGTTTGGGAGGGGGAGGTGGGAATGAGCAGTTCTTC.

This chain joins TRBV27 and TRBJ1-2; 9 nucleotides agree with TRBD1. The germline CDR1 and CDR2 sequences are MNHEY and SMNVEV (reference sequence). The CDR3 has 15 amino acids. After removal of 5 bases from V and 6 bases from J, the junction contained 10 bases not matched to a gene. CDR3 DNA: TGTGCCAGCAGTGCCAATACTCGGACAGGGGATGGCTACACCTTC. Translating gives CASSANTRTGDGYTF.

V usage is TRBV5-1 and J usage is TRBJ2-7; possibly TRBD1 for D (6 bases). V was cut by 5 bases and J by 3 bases, with 18 bases left in between. CDR3 length: 15 amino acids. CDR1 SGHRS and CDR2 YFSETQ come from the germline V gene. The CDR3, as DNA: TGCGCCAGCAGTCTTAGAGGACAGATAGACTACGAGCAGTACTTC. It encodes CASSLRGQIDYEQYF.

This rearrangement joins TRBV7-2 to TRBJ1-1; the D is unclear. The CDR3 spans 15 residues. The V gene's germline CDR1 is SGHTA and CDR2 FQGNSA. Trimming stripped 1 base from V and 2 bases from J, with 11 bases between. The DNA for the CDR3 is TGTGCCAGCAGCTTAGATCGCGGTATCAACACTGAAGCTTTCTTT. This encodes CASSLDRGINTEAFF.

This chain connects TRBV28 to TRBJ1-3; TRBD1 might be the D (6 bases). The CDR3 sequence is 15 residues long. The V end was cut by 5 bases, the J end by 4 bases, with 15 bases between. Germline V CDR1 and CDR2: MDHEN, SYDVKM. DNA for the CDR3: TGTGCCAGCAGTACTCACCGGGACAAAGGAAACACCATATATTTT. It yields the protein CASSTHRDKGNTIYF.

This chain connects TRBV27 to TRBJ1-1, with 12 bases aligning to TRBD1. Germline V lookup: CDR1 MNHEY, CDR2 SMNVEV (reference sequence). This CDR3 has 17 amino acids. Germline trimming cut 1 base from V and 4 bases from J; bases unmatched to any gene: 7. This CDR3 is CASSLLSGQGAATEAFF. CDR3 DNA: TGTGCCAGCAGTTTATTATCGGGACAGGGGGCGGCCACTGAAGCTTTCTTT.

This clone was recorded a few times. This chain uses TRBV27 with TRBJ2-2; 9 bases are a match to TRBD2. This CDR3 is built from 17 residues. Germline V gives CDR1 MNHEY, CDR2 SMNVEV (reference sequence). Trimming took 0 bases from V and 1 from J; bases not matched to a gene: 3. The CDR3 sequence: CASSLSAGGVNTGELFF. CDR3 DNA sequence: TGTGCCAGCAGTTTATCGGCGGGAGGGGTGAACACCGGGGAGCTGTTTTTT.

This chain joins TRBV5-4 and TRBJ2-1, with 8 bases matching TRBD2. CDR1 SGHNT and CDR2 YYREEE come from the germline V gene (reference sequence). This CDR3 has 17 amino acids. J was trimmed by 4 bases and V by 1 base; bases with no gene match: 10. CDR3 DNA sequence: TGTGCCAGCAGCTTGCCTCCGGGGAGCGGGGGATACAATGAGCAGTTCTTC. Protein: CASSLPPGSGGYNEQFF.

V and J are TRBV2 and TRBJ1-1; 8 positions agree with TRBD1. The CDR3 is 13 amino acids. CDR1 SNHLY and CDR2 FYNNEI come from the germline V gene. The V and J ends lost 4 bases and 3 bases, in that order; junction bases with no gene match: 1. The CDR3 reads CASSVDRDTEAFF. The DNA of the CDR3 is TGTGCCAGCAGTGTGGACAGGGACACTGAAGCTTTCTTT.

This clone has just a few counts. This chain links TRBV6-5 with TRBJ1-3; 7 nucleotides line up with TRBD1. This CDR3 comprises 15 residues. The V segment lost 4 bases and the J segment 0 bases; nucleotides outside the gene matches: 3. Germline V gene sequence: CDR1 MNHEY, CDR2 SVGAGI. CDR3 sequence (DNA): TGTGCCAGCAGTTTGGACAGGCCCTCTGGAAACACCATATATTTT. This translates into CASSLDRPSGNTIYF.

The chain is built from TRBV28 and TRBJ1-1; D gene unclear. This CDR3 has 14 amino acids. V gave up 3 bases and J gave up 2 bases, with 10 bases separating them. The germline V gene has CDR1 MDHEN and CDR2 SYDVKM. The CDR3 region is CASSFLTPNTEAFF. The DNA of the CDR3 is TGTGCCAGCAGTTTCCTCACACCCAACACTGAAGCTTTCTTT.